The T cell receptor beta chain described here comes from a study of blood T cell repertoires in COVID-19. This study enrolled people aged roughly 18 to 100 from 24 US geographic areas. Participants reported their clinical history, and cohort assignment relied on those reports. Two negative PCRs, clearance, or symptom resolution had been documented for recovered Cohort 3 donors. In the authors' methods: Researchers report that nucleated cell counts were estimated from reference gene primer amplification. TCRdb's copy holds only in-frame clones and misses some; the assay was immunoSEQ multiplex PCR. Clone size and the V and J calls come from that table; the DNA yielded D and trimming. The sample includes about 130,000 clones, around 88% of them seen just once. Germline assignment: CDR1 MGHDK and CDR2 SYGVNS. The CDR3 loop spans 17 amino acids. V was trimmed by 3 bases and J by 2 bases, leaving 17 bases between them.

Sample: PBMCs or T cells enriched from blood (not recorded which). The chain is built from TRBV25-1 and TRBJ1-5, with TRBD1 as a possible D gene (5 bases). This TCR was recovered from a woman between 50 and 59 years old who had recovered from COVID-19. The CDR3 here is CASSDSPPGSGNQPQHF. The CDR3 nucleotides read TGTGCCAGCAGTGATTCCCCCCCAGGGTCAGGCAATCAGCCCCAGCATTTT.